This record covers a single T cell receptor (beta chain). Its antigen is as yet unknown. This sample's time point: newly diagnosed, previously untreated cHL patient sample. Untreated, newly diagnosed classical Hodgkin lymphoma PBMCs were comparators. The data originate from a study of PD-1 blockade in classical Hodgkin lymphoma. Findings and caveats of the study: Reported findings placed baseline TCR diversity lower in newly diagnosed patients (compared with healthy donors). Whatever underlies the repertoire differences (possibly disease activity or prior therapy) remains undefined.

Trimming cost V 9 bases and J 6 bases, with 17 bases left between them. The CDR3 runs to 13 residues. In germline, CDR1 is MDHEN, CDR2 SYDVKM. Assay: immunoSEQ multiplex PCR; the TCRdb copy retains only in-frame clones and omits some. Altogether more than 15,000 clones are present, around 90% being singletons, with the ten largest covering almost 4%. The origin of this receptor is a human donor with classical Hodgkin lymphoma. The rearrangement uses TRBV28 and TRBJ2-5; D unresolved. Sequenced: peripheral blood mononuclear cells (PBMCs). The CDR3 protein is CASCSQQPQTQYF. The CDR3 bases are TGTGCCAGTTGCAGCCAACAGCCCCAGACCCAGTACTTC.